The 23 T cell receptor beta chains given below trace back to one sample, sequenced in a study of cytomegalovirus exposure and HLA in healthy donors. In the PCR, 60 Vbeta and 13 Jbeta primers were used. Only in-frame clones appear in the TCRdb table, and some are missing; sequencing was by immunoSEQ multiplex PCR. The sample consists of 90,000 to 150,000 clones, around 63% of them appearing once. The source material was PBMCs. Every receptor here comes from a man between 35 and 55 years old in good health and CMV-seropositive.

The chain links TRBV6-4 to TRBJ1-6; D may be TRBD1 (6 bases). V was cut by 0 bases and J by 9 bases, with 15 bases left in between. From germline, CDR1 is MRHNA and CDR2 SNTAGT. The CDR3 loop spans 16 amino acids. CDR3 sequence: CASSDSKGGQSSPLHF. CDR3 coding DNA: TGTGCCAGCAGTGACTCGAAGGGGGGGCAAAGTTCACCCCTCCACTTT.

The chain joins TRBV30 to TRBJ1-3; tentatively, D is TRBD1 (5 bases). With 2 bases removed from V and 0 bases from J, the gap between germline ends came to 8 bases. CDR1 is GTSNPN, CDR2 SVGIG, per germline (reference sequence). The CDR3 has 14 amino acids. As DNA, the CDR3 is TGTGCCTGGAGTCGGGGGGTCTCTGGAAACACCATATATTTT. Translating it yields CAWSRGVSGNTIYF.

V is TRBV27 and J is TRBJ2-7; possibly TRBD2 for D (5 bases). The germline V gene encodes CDR1 MNHEY and CDR2 SMNVEV (reference sequence). V lost 2 bases, J lost 7 bases, and 15 bases lay in between. The length of the CDR3 is 14 residues. CDR3 sequence (DNA): TGTGCCAGCAGTTTAAGCGGAGCCTTCGGAGAGCAGTACTTC. Amino acid sequence: CASSLSGAFGEQYF.

This clone appeared a few times. V usage is TRBV7-2 and J usage is TRBJ2-5, with 11 bases lining up with TRBD2. The CDR3 consists of 16 residues. Germline loops: CDR1 SGHTA, CDR2 FQGNSA. The ends lost 3 bases at V and 5 bases at J; junction bases unmatched: 8. The CDR3 nucleotides read TGTGCCAGCAGCTTGCGACTAGCGGGGTCCCAGGAGACCCAGTACTTC. The encoded protein is CASSLRLAGSQETQYF. The whole variable domain, filled in from reference TRBV7-2 and TRBJ2-5, reads GAGVSQSPSNKVTEKGKDVELRCDPISGHTALYWYRQSLGQGLEFLIYFQGNSAPDKSGLPSDRFSAERTGGSVSTLTIQRTQQEDSAVYLCASSLRLAGSQETQYFGPGTRLLVL.

The chain joins TRBV28 to TRBJ2-5; TRBD1 might be the D (5 bases). Per the germline V gene, CDR1 is MDHEN and CDR2 is SYDVKM. The length of the CDR3 is 13 residues. V gave up 9 bases and J gave up 3 bases, with 14 bases separating them. The CDR3 region has the DNA TGTGCCAGTATAAAAGGGGTTGAAGAGACCCAGTACTTC. As protein: CASIKGVEETQYF.

This clone was recorded a few times. The gene calls are TRBV5-1 and TRBJ2-3, with TRBD2 matching over 7 bases. Trimming cost V 2 bases and J 0 bases; bases outside gene matches: 9. Germline CDR1 is SGHRS and CDR2 is YFSETQ. CDR3 length equals 17 residues. CDR3 protein: CASSLPSGASSTDTQYF. CDR3 coding DNA: TGCGCCAGCAGCTTACCCAGCGGGGCTTCTAGCACAGATACGCAGTATTTT.

The gene calls are TRBV6-1 and TRBJ1-1; a weak D match, TRBD1 (6 bases). V was trimmed by 2 bases and J by 3 bases, leaving 10 bases between them. This CDR3 has 14 residues. Germline CDR1 reads MNHNS; CDR2 reads SASEGT. This CDR3 is CASSEQGYDTEAFF. CDR3 DNA sequence: TGTGCCAGCAGTGAACAGGGGTATGACACTGAAGCTTTCTTT.

V gene TRBV27 combines with J gene TRBJ2-7; 7 bases are a match to TRBD2. V shed 4 bases and J 4 bases; nucleotides not matched to a gene: 13. Germline assignment: CDR1 MNHEY and CDR2 SMNVEV (reference sequence). The CDR3 length is 16 residues. The CDR3 region is CASSYGAGLKLYEQYF. The CDR3 bases are TGTGCCAGCAGTTACGGGGCGGGACTAAAACTATACGAGCAGTACTTC.

The rearrangement uses TRBV10-2 and TRBJ2-7; 11 nucleotides align to TRBD2. The V gene's germline CDR1 is WSHSY and CDR2 SAAADI. With 5 bases clipped from V and 5 bases from J, the junction kept 8 bases outside the gene matches. This CDR3 has 15 amino acids. Written as DNA, the CDR3 is TGCGCCAGCAGTATGACTAGCGGGGTCGATAACGAGCAGTACTTC. Protein sequence: CASSMTSGVDNEQYF.

Only a few counts were recorded for this clone. The V call is TRBV5-1, the J call TRBJ2-7; TRBD2 matches 7 bases. Germline V gives CDR1 SGHRS, CDR2 YFSETQ. V shed 0 bases and J 2 bases; nucleotides not matched to a gene: 5. The CDR3 spans 15 residues. The CDR3 here is CASSLEGGPPYEQYF. The CDR3 nucleotides are TGCGCCAGCAGCTTGGAGGGAGGGCCCCCCTACGAGCAGTACTTC.

This clone was recorded only once. The V and J genes are TRBV13 and TRBJ2-3, with 8 bases matching TRBD2. Germline V CDR1 and CDR2: PRHDT, FYEKMQ (reference sequence). This CDR3 contains 15 residues. Trimming took 3 bases from V and 1 from J; bases not matched to a gene: 3. The CDR3 DNA reads as TGTGCCAGCAGCTTTAAGACTAGCGGCACAGATACGCAGTATTTT. Its translation: CASSFKTSGTDTQYF.

The chain recombines TRBV11-2 with TRBJ2-7, with D tentatively TRBD1 (5 bases). The CDR3 sequence is 13 residues long. Germline CDR1 and CDR2: SGHAT and FQNNGV. The germline V and J ends were trimmed by 1 base and 3 bases, with 7 bases remaining between them. The CDR3: CASSLGQNYEQYF. Written as DNA, the CDR3 is TGTGCCAGCAGCTTAGGACAGAACTACGAGCAGTACTTC.

This rearrangement joins TRBV15 to TRBJ2-7; 16 bases fit TRBD2. CDR1 LNHNV and CDR2 YYDKDF come from the germline V gene (reference sequence). V lost 0 bases to trimming and J lost 4 bases; unmatched junction nucleotides: 15. The CDR3 extends over 21 amino acids. The CDR3 loop reads CATSRDRAGGTSGGAGYEQYF. The CDR3 DNA reads TGTGCCACCAGCAGAGATCGAGCGGGAGGGACTAGCGGGGGGGCCGGGTACGAGCAGTACTTC.

The V call is TRBV28, the J call TRBJ1-2; 9 bases are a match to TRBD1. The CDR3 has 13 amino acids. Germline V CDR1 and CDR2: MDHEN, SYDVKM. Trimming at V came to 6 bases and at J to 5 bases, leaving 4 bases not matched to a gene. CDR3 sequence reads: CASRGQGTYGYTF. The CDR3 DNA sequence: TGTGCCAGCAGAGGACAGGGGACTTATGGCTACACCTTC.

Many counts were recorded for this clone. J is TRBJ2-7 and V is TRBV5-6; possibly TRBD1 for D (6 bases). Germline lookup yields CDR1 SGHDT and CDR2 YYEEEE. V lost 1 base and J 0 bases, leaving 8 bases between the germline ends. This CDR3 contains 14 residues. CDR3 bases: TGTGCCAGCAGCTTGCAGGGGTTCTCCTACGAGCAGTACTTC. Encoded protein: CASSLQGFSYEQYF.

This chain uses TRBV18 with TRBJ2-1; TRBD2 matches at 8 bases. This CDR3 has 17 residues. Germline loops: CDR1 KGHSH, CDR2 LQKENI. The V segment lost 3 bases and the J segment 2 bases; nucleotides outside the gene matches: 9. The CDR3 DNA is TGTGCCAGCTCACCCCGCCCTTTGCGGGAGGCCTACAATGAGCAGTTCTTC. This codes for CASSPRPLREAYNEQFF.

For the CDR3, the DNA is TGTGCCAGTAGTAGGGGTAGCGGGAGGGCCGGTGGCAATGAGCAGTTCTTC. It is translated as CASSRGSGRAGGNEQFF. The gene calls are TRBV19 and TRBJ2-1, with 11 bases matching TRBD2. Germline V gene sequence: CDR1 LNHDA, CDR2 SQIVND (reference sequence). The trim removed 4 bases at V and 6 bases at J, leaving 11 bases unmatched. The CDR3 length is 17 residues.

This clone was seen only a few times. The chain combines TRBV7-2 with TRBJ1-5; the D gene is possibly TRBD1 (5 bases). V was clipped by 1 base and J by 9 bases, with 13 bases between them. CDR3 length: 14 amino acids. In germline, CDR1 is SGHTA, CDR2 FQGNSA. CDR3 coding DNA: TGTGCCAGCAGCTTAGTGGGGGGAGAGGGGCCCCAGCATTTT. As protein: CASSLVGGEGPQHF.

This clone was detected once. The chain couples TRBV5-1 to TRBJ2-7; the D is unclear. V was cut by 0 bases and J by 5 bases, with 9 bases left in between. This CDR3 is built from 13 residues. Germline values: CDR1 SGHRS, CDR2 YFSETQ. CDR3: CASSLGPRDEQYF. Here the CDR3 DNA reads TGCGCCAGCAGCTTGGGTCCCCGGGACGAGCAGTACTTC.

This clone was observed a few times. This rearrangement joins TRBV6-1 to TRBJ1-5; D call uncertain. Germline V gene lookup returns CDR1 MNHNS and CDR2 SASEGT. Deletions cut 2 bases from V and 1 base from J, with 12 bases between. The CDR3 runs to 16 residues. CDR3 nucleotide sequence: TGTGCCAGCAGTGAATCGTTAGTCTGGAGCAATCAGCCCCAGCATTTT. Translation: CASSESLVWSNQPQHF.

This chain links TRBV15 with TRBJ1-1; D unclear. Trimming stripped 0 bases from V and 4 bases from J, with 12 bases between. This CDR3 is built from 15 residues. CDR1 LNHNV and CDR2 YYDKDF come from the germline V gene (reference sequence). The CDR3 sequence is CATSRDKNGGTEAFF. As DNA, the CDR3 is TGTGCCACCAGCAGAGATAAGAACGGTGGCACTGAAGCTTTCTTT.

The rearrangement links TRBV4-1 to TRBJ1-1; tentatively, D is TRBD1 (5 bases). Trimming shortened V by 0 bases and J by 5 bases, and 19 bases separated the two germline ends. Germline V gene data show CDR1 as MGHRA and CDR2 as YSYEKL. This CDR3 has 17 residues. This CDR3 reads CASSQDSVRDWLTEAFF. The CDR3 DNA reads as TGCGCCAGCAGCCAAGATTCCGTCAGGGATTGGTTAACTGAAGCTTTCTTT.

The chain has TRBV5-1 and TRBJ2-5; 7 bases map to TRBD1. The CDR3 sequence is 14 residues long. V was pared by 3 bases and J by 9 bases, with 11 bases of the junction left unmatched. Germline CDR1 reads SGHRS; CDR2 reads YFSETQ. CDR3 sequence reads: CASSSSDRVRAQYF. The CDR3 DNA reads as TGCGCCAGCAGCTCCTCAGACAGGGTTAGGGCCCAGTACTTC.